Listed here are 18 T cell receptor beta chains from one sample, sequenced in a study of spatial heterogeneity in lung cancer. The time point: blood at routine non-recurrence follow-up after resection. Extraction of whole RNA from tumor, nontumor lung or frozen PBMC preceded unsorted sequencing. TCRdb re-derived calls from the 5' RACE reads in MiXCR, one entry per CDR3 protein. The sample lists some 120,000 distinct CDR3 sequences; roughly an eighth were seen once. Sequencing was performed on PBMCs, taken at follow-up. All receptors come from a male donor with early-stage non-small cell lung cancer.

J is TRBJ2-4 and V is TRBV12-3 or TRBV12-4; no clear D gene. V gave up 3 bases and J gave up 8 bases, with 11 bases separating them. This CDR3 comprises 13 residues. CDR3 DNA: TGTGCCAGCAGTTTGCAGGCCCCCCACATTCAGTACTTC. Its protein product is CASSLQAPHIQYF.

In this sample, this clonotype turned up many times. The V call is TRBV29-1, the J call TRBJ2-1; D not certain. This CDR3 has 11 amino acids. CDR1 is SQVTM and CDR2 is ANQGSEA in the germline V gene. V dropped 0 bases and J dropped 16 bases, with 13 bases sitting between them. DNA for the CDR3: TGCAGCGTTGAAGATCATATAGGGCCATTCTTC. Its translation is CSVEDHIGPFF.

This clonotype was seen more than once but under ten times. In DNA form, the CDR3 reads TGTGCCACCAGGATGGACAGTAACTATGGCTACACCTTC. Its translation is CATRMDSNYGYTF. V gene TRBV15 combines with J gene TRBJ1-2, with D perhaps TRBD1 (6 bases). Germline V gene lookup returns CDR1 LNHNV and CDR2 YYDKDF (reference sequence). The V gene lost 6 bases and the J gene lost 1 base, with 9 bases spanning the gap. The CDR3 is made up of 13 amino acids.

About this clonotype: This could be a read error, since a much larger clone is one nucleotide away. The rearrangement links TRBV12-3 or TRBV12-4 to TRBJ1-1, with a tentative D call TRBD1 (6 bases). This CDR3 has 14 residues. The V and J ends lost 7 bases and 4 bases respectively, with 16 bases between them. As DNA, the CDR3 is TGTGCCAGCACGACATTGAGGGGGGGCACTGAAGCTTTCTTT. Its translation: CASTTLRGGTEAFF.

In its sample, this clonotype was seen a few times. V gene TRBV5-1 combines with J gene TRBJ1-4; TRBD1 matches at 8 bases. The CDR3 length is 14 residues. V trimming: 3 bases; J trimming: 4 bases; junction bases outside the gene matches: 2. CDR1 and CDR2 (germline): SGHRS, YFSETQ. In DNA form, the CDR3 reads TGCGCCAGCAGCTCAGGACAGGGTAATGAAAAACTGTTTTTT. The encoded protein is CASSSGQGNEKLFF.

There are a few counts of this clonotype. The chain couples TRBV7-8 to TRBJ1-5, with TRBD1 matching over 8 bases. The trim removed 5 bases at V and 6 bases at J, leaving 9 bases unmatched. The germline CDR1 and CDR2 sequences are SGHVS and FQNEAQ. CDR3 size: 15 residues. The CDR3 loop reads CASSPTGDPFQPQHF. CDR3 coding DNA: TGTGCCAGCAGCCCGACAGGGGACCCCTTTCAGCCCCAGCATTTT. Together with reference TRBV7-8 and TRBJ1-5, the CDR3 gives the full variable domain: GAGVSQSPRYKVAKRGQDVALRCDPISGHVSLFWYQQALGQGPEFLTYFQNEAQLDKSGLPSDRFFAERPEGSVSTLKIQRTQQEDSAVYLCASSPTGDPFQPQHFGDGTRLSIL.

This clonotype was seen many times. This sequence joins TRBV4-3 and TRBJ1-1, with D unresolved. In germline, CDR1 is LGHNA, CDR2 YSLEER. This CDR3 is 13 amino acids long. The germline V and J ends were trimmed by 1 base and 1 base, with 4 bases remaining between them. The CDR3 DNA is TGCGCCAGCAGCCAAGGCAGGAACACTGAAGCTTTCTTT. Translated, it gives CASSQGRNTEAFF.

V is TRBV20-1 and J is TRBJ2-2; TRBD1 agrees at 9 bases. Germline V lookup: CDR1 DFQATT, CDR2 SNEGSKA (reference sequence). The V and J ends lost 2 bases and 6 bases, in that order; junction bases with no gene match: 7. This CDR3 comprises 15 residues. This CDR3 is CSARRSTGGSGELFF. The CDR3 region has the DNA TGCAGTGCTAGAAGGTCCACAGGGGGCTCCGGGGAGCTGTTTTTT.

This clonotype was seen repeatedly, ten times or more. The chain uses TRBV28 and TRBJ2-7; 7 bases map to TRBD1. From germline, CDR1 is MDHEN and CDR2 SYDVKM. After removal of 5 bases from V and 4 bases from J, the junction contained 8 bases not matched to a gene. The CDR3 spans 14 residues. The CDR3 loop reads CASSLDRSRYEQYF. The CDR3 DNA follows: TGTGCCAGCAGTCTGGACAGGAGTAGGTACGAGCAGTACTTC.

This clonotype was observed a handful of times. The chain uses TRBV6-5 and TRBJ1-1; a weak D match, TRBD1 (6 bases). Germline loops: CDR1 MNHEY, CDR2 SVGAGI. V was cut by 2 bases and J by 5 bases, with 9 bases left in between. The CDR3 is 13 residues long. In nucleotides, the CDR3 is TGTGCCAGCAGTTACGAGCAGGGGACTGAAGCTTTCTTT. This sequence encodes CASSYEQGTEAFF.

The chain has TRBV28 and TRBJ2-7; tentative D call: TRBD1 (6 bases). V was clipped by 6 bases and J by 8 bases, with 14 bases between them. The CDR3 runs to 12 residues. Germline V gene sequence: CDR1 MDHEN, CDR2 SYDVKM. The CDR3 bases are TGTGCCAGCAGCGGAGGACAGCGTAAGCAGTACTTC. Amino acid sequence: CASSGGQRKQYF.

The rearrangement links TRBV5-1 to TRBJ2-7; D not certain. Trimming cost V 5 bases and J 4 bases, with 7 bases left between them. Germline V gene lookup returns CDR1 SGHRS and CDR2 YFSETQ. The CDR3 runs to 11 residues. The DNA of the CDR3 is TGCGCCAGCAGGCTAGATTACGAGCAGTACTTC. Translating it yields CASRLDYEQYF. The full variable domain, its missing parts supplied by reference TRBV5-1 and TRBJ2-7, is KAGVTQTPRYLIKTRGQQVTLSCSPISGHRSVSWYQQTPGQGLQFLFEYFSETQRNKGNFPGRFSGRQFSNSRSEMNVSTLELGDSALYLCASRLDYEQYFGPGTRLTVT.

This clonotype was counted only a few times. The rearrangement joins TRBV28 to TRBJ2-7; 7 positions match TRBD2. CDR1 is MDHEN, CDR2 SYDVKM, per germline. The CDR3 contains 12 residues. V shed 4 bases, J shed 4 bases, and the junction held 1 base outside the gene matches. The CDR3 region is CASSSGGYEQYF. DNA of the CDR3: TGTGCCAGCAGTTCGGGGGGTTACGAGCAGTACTTC.

The V and J genes are TRBV2 and TRBJ2-7; D gene uncertain. Germline assignment: CDR1 SNHLY and CDR2 FYNNEI. CDR3 length equals 14 residues. Trimming shortened V by 6 bases and J by 0 bases, and 12 bases separated the two germline ends. The CDR3 region is CASRETVFSYEQYF. Written as DNA, the CDR3 is TGTGCCAGCAGGGAAACAGTGTTCTCCTACGAGCAGTACTTC.

V and J are TRBV28 and TRBJ2-4; D remains unclear. V was trimmed by 7 bases and J by 4 bases, leaving 8 bases between them. This CDR3 is built from 12 residues. Germline CDR1 is MDHEN and CDR2 is SYDVKM. As DNA, the CDR3 is TGTGCCAGCATGGGTGATAAAAACATTCAGTACTTC. It codes for CASMGDKNIQYF.

V usage is TRBV4-1 and J usage is TRBJ2-1, with D maybe TRBD2 (5 bases). Per germline, CDR1 MGHRA and CDR2 YSYEKL. The CDR3 is made up of 16 amino acids. Between the trimmed V and J ends, which lost 4 bases and 1 base, there was a span of 14 bases. The CDR3 protein is CASSPGLTSSYNEQFF. For the CDR3, the DNA is TGCGCCAGCAGCCCAGGACTTACATCTTCCTACAATGAGCAGTTCTTC.

This clonotype was detected a few times. The rearrangement uses TRBV7-2 and TRBJ2-5, with 9 bases fitting TRBD2. The germline CDR1 and CDR2 sequences are SGHTA and FQGNSA. Trimming removed 5 bases from V and 3 bases from J; junction bases left unmatched: 10. This CDR3 has 16 residues. CDR3 nucleotide sequence: TGTGCCAGCAGCCTTAGCGGGGGCCCGCAGGAAGAGACCCAGTACTTC. This encodes CASSLSGGPQEETQYF.

This clonotype was counted between two and nine times. The rearrangement uses TRBV4-1 and TRBJ2-1; 13 bases agree with TRBD2. The CDR3 runs 18 residues. Germline V gene data show CDR1 as MGHRA and CDR2 as YSYEKL. The J segment lost 14 bases and the V segment lost 4 bases, leaving 20 bases of the junction unmatched. CDR3 nucleotide sequence: TGCGCCAGCAGCCCAACAGGGGCGAGGGGGACTAGCGGGGTAAGGAAGTTCTTC. As protein: CASSPTGARGTSGVRKFF.